This is a list of T cell receptor beta chains from one sample in a study of vaccination and CD4 T cells after COVID-19. No antigens are known for them. TCRdb re-derived calls from the PCR reads in MiXCR, one entry per CDR3 protein. This sample has 2,000 or so distinct CDR3 sequences, with 20% found just once. The sample was CD4+ T cells from blood, cultured in vitro. Every receptor here comes from a human donor in good health. Each CDR3 is given with its conserved first and last residue. The D gene is left open where the match is weak. Clone size, where shown, is once, few, many, or a class for clones that have expanded.

clone_size: NA
v_call: TRBV7-9
d_call: NA
j_call: TRBJ2-6
cdr3_nt: TGTGCCAGCAGCTTCGGTGACTCTGGGGCCAACGTCCTGACTTTC
cdr3_aa: CASSFGDSGANVLTF

clone_size: NA
v_call: TRBV29-1
d_call: NA
j_call: TRBJ2-2
cdr3_nt: TGCAGCGTTCAAAAGATTACGAACACCGGGGAGCTGTTTTTT
cdr3_aa: CSVQKITNTGELFF

clone_size: medium-sized
v_call: TRBV11-1
d_call: TRBD1
j_call: TRBJ2-5
cdr3_nt: TGTGCCAGCAGCTTATACGGGGACAGCAAAGAGACCCAGTACTTC
cdr3_aa: CASSLYGDSKETQYF

clone_size: NA
v_call: TRBV6-1
d_call: NA
j_call: TRBJ2-7
cdr3_nt: TGTGCCAGCACCGGGGGAGCGGCCAACGAGCAGTACTTC
cdr3_aa: CASTGGAANEQYF

clone_size: NA
v_call: TRBV28
d_call: NA
j_call: TRBJ2-7
cdr3_nt: TGTGCCAGCAGTTTTACCCCCCTAGCTTACTACGAGCAGTACTTC
cdr3_aa: CASSFTPLAYYEQYF

clone_size: few
v_call: TRBV18
d_call: NA
j_call: TRBJ2-3
cdr3_nt: TGTGCCAGCTCACCAGGTTTAAGCACAGATACGCAGTATTTT
cdr3_aa: CASSPGLSTDTQYF

clone_size: few
v_call: TRBV11-2
d_call: NA
j_call: TRBJ1-5
cdr3_nt: TGTGCCAGCAGCTCGGGCCCTGCCCAGCCCCAGCATTTT
cdr3_aa: CASSSGPAQPQHF

clone_size: few
v_call: TRBV7-9
d_call: NA
j_call: TRBJ1-6
cdr3_nt: TGTGCCAGCAGCTTATCCAATTCACCCCTCCACTTT
cdr3_aa: CASSLSNSPLHF

clone_size: NA
v_call: TRBV18
d_call: NA
j_call: TRBJ2-2
cdr3_nt: TGTGCCAGCTCACCGGACATAAACACCGGGGAGCTGTTTTTT
cdr3_aa: CASSPDINTGELFF

clone_size: NA
v_call: TRBV2
d_call: NA
j_call: TRBJ1-1
cdr3_nt: TGTGCCAGCAGGGCCGGACGGATGAACACTGAAGCTTTCTTT
cdr3_aa: CASRAGRMNTEAFF

clone_size: medium-sized
v_call: TRBV6-5
d_call: NA
j_call: TRBJ1-2
cdr3_nt: TGTGCCAGCAGTTACGGGGGGGGGCCCCGGGATGGCTACACCTTC
cdr3_aa: CASSYGGGPRDGYTF

clone_size: few
v_call: TRBV6-5
d_call: NA
j_call: TRBJ1-1
cdr3_nt: TGTGCCAGCAGTTTAACGGAAGCTTTCTTT
cdr3_aa: CASSLTEAFF

clone_size: few
v_call: TRBV28
d_call: TRBD1
j_call: TRBJ1-2
cdr3_nt: TGTGCCAGCAGTGACCCCCGGACAGGGTTATATGGCTACACCTTC
cdr3_aa: CASSDPRTGLYGYTF

clone_size: NA
v_call: TRBV28
d_call: NA
j_call: TRBJ1-2
cdr3_nt: TGTGCCAGCAGCACCCAACTCTATGGCTACACCTTC
cdr3_aa: CASSTQLYGYTF

clone_size: NA
v_call: TRBV7-3
d_call: TRBD2
j_call: TRBJ2-3
cdr3_nt: TGTGCCAGCAGCCCCGTAGCGGGGGCCACAGATACGCAGTATTTT
cdr3_aa: CASSPVAGATDTQYF

clone_size: few
v_call: TRBV4-1
d_call: TRBD1
j_call: TRBJ2-2
cdr3_nt: TGCGCCAGCAGCCGAACCCAGGGGGCGGTCACCGGGGAGCTGTTTTTT
cdr3_aa: CASSRTQGAVTGELFF

clone_size: few
v_call: TRBV7-3
d_call: NA
j_call: TRBJ2-2
cdr3_nt: TGTGCCAGCAGCTTGGACAGACCCGGGGAGCTGTTTTTT
cdr3_aa: CASSLDRPGELFF

clone_size: NA
v_call: TRBV9
d_call: TRBD2
j_call: TRBJ2-2
cdr3_nt: TGTGCCAGCAGCGTAGAAGGTGGGCTAGCGGGAGGTTTGACCGGGGAGCTGTTTTTT
cdr3_aa: CASSVEGGLAGGLTGELFF

clone_size: NA
v_call: TRBV3-1
d_call: NA
j_call: TRBJ1-2
cdr3_nt: TGTGCCAGCAGTGCGGGGGCACAGGGCCGGGGCTACACCTTC
cdr3_aa: CASSAGAQGRGYTF

clone_size: NA
v_call: TRBV7-8
d_call: NA
j_call: TRBJ1-5
cdr3_nt: TGTGCCAGCAGCTTACCACGGAGGTACAGAAGCAATCAGCCCCAGCATTTT
cdr3_aa: CASSLPRRYRSNQPQHF

clone_size: few
v_call: TRBV5-1
d_call: TRBD1
j_call: TRBJ2-3
cdr3_nt: TGCGCCAGCAGCGCTGAACAGGGGGGCACAGATACGCAGTATTTT
cdr3_aa: CASSAEQGGTDTQYF

clone_size: NA
v_call: TRBV5-6
d_call: NA
j_call: TRBJ1-5
cdr3_nt: TGTGCCAGCAGTGGACGTACAAGCAATCAGCCCCAGCATTTT
cdr3_aa: CASSGRTSNQPQHF

clone_size: NA
v_call: TRBV5-1
d_call: TRBD2
j_call: TRBJ2-2
cdr3_nt: TGCGCCAGCAGCTTGGACAGCGGGAGGGCCGGGGAGCTGTTTTTT
cdr3_aa: CASSLDSGRAGELFF

clone_size: NA
v_call: TRBV19
d_call: NA
j_call: TRBJ1-1
cdr3_nt: TGTGCCAGTAGTAGGGGATGGGGAGAAGGTACTGAAGCTTTCTTT
cdr3_aa: CASSRGWGEGTEAFF

clone_size: NA
v_call: TRBV30
d_call: NA
j_call: TRBJ2-7
cdr3_nt: TGTGCCTGGAGGCCACTGGGGGGTACCTACGAGCAGTACTTC
cdr3_aa: CAWRPLGGTYEQYF

clone_size: few
v_call: TRBV2
d_call: NA
j_call: TRBJ1-1
cdr3_nt: TGTGCCAGCAGTTTTAACCGGTCCCCCACTGAAGCTTTCTTT
cdr3_aa: CASSFNRSPTEAFF

clone_size: medium-sized
v_call: TRBV7-7
d_call: NA
j_call: TRBJ2-5
cdr3_nt: TGTGCCAGCAGCTTGAACGGGGGAGAGACCCAGTACTTC
cdr3_aa: CASSLNGGETQYF

clone_size: few
v_call: TRBV20-1
d_call: NA
j_call: TRBJ2-3
cdr3_nt: TGCAGTGCTGTTTCAGGAAGTGGCATGGATACGCAGTATTTT
cdr3_aa: CSAVSGSGMDTQYF

clone_size: few
v_call: TRBV7-7
d_call: NA
j_call: TRBJ2-2
cdr3_nt: TGTGCCAGCAGCTGGGGTGAGACCGGGGAGCTGTTTTTT
cdr3_aa: CASSWGETGELFF

clone_size: hyperexpanded
v_call: TRBV7-9
d_call: NA
j_call: TRBJ2-7
cdr3_nt: TGTGCCAGCAGCTTAGACAGGGCCTCCTACGAGCAGTACTTC
cdr3_aa: CASSLDRASYEQYF

clone_size: few
v_call: TRBV7-9
d_call: NA
j_call: TRBJ2-5
cdr3_nt: TGTGCCAGCAGGGGGCTCAGTGAGACCCAGTACTTC
cdr3_aa: CASRGLSETQYF

clone_size: few
v_call: TRBV7-3
d_call: NA
j_call: TRBJ2-1
cdr3_nt: TGTGCCAGCAGCTTGGAAGCCACCAATGAGCAGTTCTTC
cdr3_aa: CASSLEATNEQFF

clone_size: NA
v_call: TRBV7-3
d_call: TRBD1
j_call: TRBJ1-4
cdr3_nt: TGTGCCAGCAGCTTAACAGGGGGCGTGGGCGAAAAACTGTTTTTT
cdr3_aa: CASSLTGGVGEKLFF

clone_size: few
v_call: TRBV2
d_call: NA
j_call: TRBJ1-2
cdr3_nt: TGTGCCATCTCGACGGGGCTAAACTATGGCTACACCTTC
cdr3_aa: CAISTGLNYGYTF

clone_size: few
v_call: TRBV6-2/TRBV6-3
d_call: NA
j_call: TRBJ2-5
cdr3_nt: TGTGCCACCCGGTTCGGGGGTAAAAAGACCCAGTACTTC
cdr3_aa: CATRFGGKKTQYF

clone_size: NA
v_call: TRBV12-3/TRBV12-4
d_call: NA
j_call: TRBJ2-7
cdr3_nt: TGTGCCAGCGGCAGGCGGAGCTCCTACGAGCAGTACTTC
cdr3_aa: CASGRRSSYEQYF

clone_size: few
v_call: TRBV6-1
d_call: TRBD1
j_call: TRBJ2-7
cdr3_nt: TGTGCCAGCGGTACCAGGGGGCTTAATATATACGAGCAGTACTTC
cdr3_aa: CASGTRGLNIYEQYF

clone_size: NA
v_call: TRBV11-3
d_call: NA
j_call: TRBJ2-3
cdr3_nt: TGTGCCAGCAGCTTGGCCCACAGAGATACGCAGTATTTT
cdr3_aa: CASSLAHRDTQYF

clone_size: few
v_call: TRBV7-3
d_call: TRBD2
j_call: TRBJ2-5
cdr3_nt: TGTGCCAGCAGCCCCTCGGGGGGGAGAGAGACCCAGTACTTC
cdr3_aa: CASSPSGGRETQYF

clone_size: few
v_call: TRBV11-2
d_call: NA
j_call: TRBJ2-5
cdr3_nt: TGTGCCAGCAGCTTAGTGGGGCTAGCCACAGGGGAGACCCAGTACTTC
cdr3_aa: CASSLVGLATGETQYF

clone_size: NA
v_call: TRBV19
d_call: NA
j_call: TRBJ2-2
cdr3_nt: TGTGCCAGTAGCCCCGCGAACACCGGGGAGCTGTTTTTT
cdr3_aa: CASSPANTGELFF

clone_size: NA
v_call: TRBV29-1
d_call: NA
j_call: TRBJ1-5
cdr3_nt: TGCAGCGTTGGGATGGCAGGGCGTGATCAGCCCCAGCATTTT
cdr3_aa: CSVGMAGRDQPQHF

clone_size: NA
v_call: TRBV2
d_call: NA
j_call: TRBJ1-3
cdr3_nt: TGTGCCAGCTCCCGACTCTCTGGAAACACCATATATTTT
cdr3_aa: CASSRLSGNTIYF

clone_size: NA
v_call: TRBV18
d_call: NA
j_call: TRBJ1-2
cdr3_nt: TGTGCCAGCTCACCCGGCAGGGGATTAGCTGGCTACACCTTC
cdr3_aa: CASSPGRGLAGYTF

clone_size: NA
v_call: TRBV6-5
d_call: NA
j_call: TRBJ1-4
cdr3_nt: TGTGCCAGCAGTTACTCGGGCAGGGCGAATGAAAAACTGTTTTTT
cdr3_aa: CASSYSGRANEKLFF

clone_size: medium-sized
v_call: TRBV2
d_call: NA
j_call: TRBJ1-1
cdr3_nt: TGTGCCAGCAGTGCAAACGGGCCTCGGAACACTGAAGCTTTCTTT
cdr3_aa: CASSANGPRNTEAFF

clone_size: few
v_call: TRBV7-8
d_call: NA
j_call: TRBJ2-7
cdr3_nt: TGTGCCAGCAGTTCTTACCCTCAGGGGGGCGTCTACGAGCAGTACTTC
cdr3_aa: CASSSYPQGGVYEQYF

clone_size: NA
v_call: TRBV19
d_call: NA
j_call: TRBJ2-3
cdr3_nt: TGTGCCAGTAGTAACCAGAGGGAGAACACAGATACGCAGTATTTT
cdr3_aa: CASSNQRENTDTQYF

clone_size: NA
v_call: TRBV5-1
d_call: NA
j_call: TRBJ2-3
cdr3_nt: TGCGCCAGCAGCTCCGCCTTAGCTAAAAGCACAGATACGCAGTATTTT
cdr3_aa: CASSSALAKSTDTQYF

clone_size: NA
v_call: TRBV4-3
d_call: TRBD1
j_call: TRBJ2-4
cdr3_nt: TGCGCCAGCAGCCAAGATTACAGGGGGCTAAGTATAGACAAAAACATTCAGTACTTC
cdr3_aa: CASSQDYRGLSIDKNIQYF

clone_size: NA
v_call: TRBV27
d_call: NA
j_call: TRBJ2-1
cdr3_nt: TGTGCCAGCAGTTTATTTGGCAATGAGCAGTTCTTC
cdr3_aa: CASSLFGNEQFF

clone_size: few
v_call: TRBV12-3/TRBV12-4
d_call: NA
j_call: TRBJ2-7
cdr3_nt: TGTGCCAGCAGTTTCGCAGGGTACGAGCAGTACTTC
cdr3_aa: CASSFAGYEQYF

clone_size: NA
v_call: TRBV20-1
d_call: TRBD1
j_call: TRBJ1-1
cdr3_nt: TGCAGTGCAAAATCCCCGGGACAGGTGAACACTGAAGCTTTCTTT
cdr3_aa: CSAKSPGQVNTEAFF

clone_size: few
v_call: TRBV7-8
d_call: NA
j_call: TRBJ2-4
cdr3_nt: TGTGCCAGCAGCTTAGGGAATCGACGGGACCCCAAAAACATTCAGTACTTC
cdr3_aa: CASSLGNRRDPKNIQYF